What follows are 10 T cell receptor beta chains derived from one specimen sequenced in a study of regulatory T cells in long-lasting Graves disease. HTBI primers from iRepertoire and Arm-PCR of CDR3 regions yielded the TCR beta libraries. TCRdb recomputed calls from the multiplex PCR reads with MiXCR, one row per CDR3 protein. The data show some 500,000 distinct CDR3 sequences, about 13% seen once. Time point reported: newly diagnosed GD, antithyroid drugs for less than 3 months. PBMCs provided the RNA from which the TCR library was made. Separately, the same data were catalogued under a study of T cells in Graves' hyperthyroidism and ophthalmopathy.

The source material was peripheral blood mononuclear cells (PBMCs), sampled at new diagnosis, from a patient treated with antithyroid drugs. These receptors all come from a man aged 25-40 years with Graves disease.

This clonotype was seen repeatedly, ten times or more. V gene TRBV5-1 combines with J gene TRBJ2-7, with D uncertain. The CDR3 is 14 residues long. Trimming pared 0 bases from V and 3 bases from J, leaving 10 bases between. The V gene's germline CDR1 is SGHRS and CDR2 YFSETQ. CDR3 sequence (DNA): TGCGCCAGCAGCTTGGCCGGGCAGGACTACGAGCAGTACTTC. It translates to CASSLAGQDYEQYF. The whole variable domain, remainder taken from reference TRBV5-1 and TRBJ2-7, is KAGVTQTPRYLIKTRGQQVTLSCSPISGHRSVSWYQQTPGQGLQFLFEYFSETQRNKGNFPGRFSGRQFSNSRSEMNVSTLELGDSALYLCASSLAGQDYEQYFGPGTRLTVT.

This clonotype has a count of ten or more. This chain joins TRBV18 and TRBJ1-1; D is undetermined. The CDR3 spans 15 residues. The ends were cut back, 4 bases at V and 3 bases at J, with 15 bases in the middle. Germline lookup yields CDR1 KGHSH and CDR2 LQKENI. For the CDR3, the DNA is TGTGCCAGCTCACTTGGGTGGGTGCAGGACACTGAAGCTTTCTTT. Translating gives CASSLGWVQDTEAFF.

The chain joins TRBV29-1 to TRBJ2-6; 9 nucleotides agree with TRBD2. V was clipped by 2 bases and J by 0 bases; unmatched bases: 8. The CDR3 runs to 18 residues. Germline CDR1 and CDR2: SQVTM and ANQGSEA. CDR3 sequence: CSVEMERGAPSGANVLTF. CDR3 in DNA: TGCAGCGTTGAAATGGAGCGGGGGGCCCCCTCTGGGGCCAACGTCCTGACTTTC. Combining the CDR3 with reference TRBV29-1 and TRBJ2-6 gives the whole variable domain SAVISQKPSRDICQRGTSLTIQCQVDSQVTMMFWYRQQPGQSLTLIATANQGSEATYESGFVIDKFPISRPNLTFSTLTVSNMSPEDSSIYLCSVEMERGAPSGANVLTFGAGSRLTVL.

This clonotype was seen many times. CDR3 coding DNA: TGTGCCAGCACCCAGTACGGGGATACGCAGTATTTT. Its protein is CASTQYGDTQYF. This chain links TRBV7-8 with TRBJ2-3; D not certain. Germline-derived CDR1 and CDR2 are SGHVS and FQNEAQ. The CDR3 is 12 amino acids. The germline V and J ends were trimmed by 7 bases and 6 bases, with 11 bases remaining between them.

About this clonotype: A much larger clone differs from this one at a single base, so this may be a read error. The rearrangement links TRBV12-5 to TRBJ2-7; 8 nucleotides match TRBD2. Germline CDR1 LGHNT, CDR2 FRNRAP. The CDR3 contains 16 residues. The V and J ends lost 0 bases and 7 bases, in that order; junction bases with no gene match: 11. The CDR3 nucleotides are TGTGCTAGTGGTTTGGTACGGATAGCGGGGTACAATGAGCAGTACTTC. Its protein is CASGLVRIAGYNEQYF.

This clonotype was picked up many times. The genes are TRBV5-5 and TRBJ2-1; possible D gene TRBD2, 6 bases. The CDR3 covers 8 residues. Germline values: CDR1 SGHKS, CDR2 YYEKEE (reference sequence). CDR3 DNA sequence: TGTGCGGGGGGAGAGCAGTTCTTC. Its protein is CAGGEQFF.

This clonotype showed up many times. This rearrangement joins TRBV11-2 to TRBJ2-1, with 8 bases aligning to TRBD2. Germline V lookup: CDR1 SGHAT, CDR2 FQNNGV. The length of the CDR3 is 15 residues. Trimming removed 6 bases from V and 6 bases from J; junction bases left unmatched: 10. The CDR3 region has the DNA TGTGCCAGCAGAAAAGAGCGGGAGAGGTTCAATGAGCAGTTCTTC. It translates to CASRKERERFNEQFF.

The chain uses TRBV12-5 and TRBJ1-1, with 8 bases fitting TRBD1. Trimming cost V 2 bases and J 6 bases; bases outside gene matches: 5. This CDR3 is built from 14 residues. The germline gives CDR1 LGHNT, CDR2 FRNRAP. CDR3 in DNA: TGTGCTAGTGGTTTGCATCAGGGGGCCTCTGAAGCTTTCTTT. Translated: CASGLHQGASEAFF.

This clonotype was observed at least ten times. The chain combines TRBV6-2 or TRBV6-3 with TRBJ2-1, with TRBD2 matching 7 bases. The J segment lost 7 bases and the V segment lost 5 bases, leaving 14 bases of the junction unmatched. The CDR3 runs to 16 residues. Germline CDR1 reads MNHEY; CDR2 reads SVGEGT. CDR3 nucleotide sequence: TGTGCCAGCAGTAGCCTTGGCGGGAGAGAAGTAAATGAGCAGTTCTTC. Its translation is CASSSLGGREVNEQFF.

Worth noting for this clonotype: Sequence at one end of the junction differs from germline and may be a read error. V is TRBV9 and J is TRBJ2-1, with 12 bases that match TRBD2. This CDR3 is 15 amino acids long. Germline assignment: CDR1 SGDLS and CDR2 YYNGEE. This CDR3 is CAGSVGLAGNNEQFF. CDR3 DNA sequence: TGTGCCGGCAGCGTAGGACTAGCGGGGAACAATGAGCAGTTCTTC.